This entry describes one T cell receptor (beta chain). These data originate in a study of T cell responses to AZD1222 COVID-19 vaccine. The protocol was immunoSEQ multiplex PCR, while the TCRdb copy is restricted to in-frame clones and leaves out a portion. Among around 100,000 clones, approximately 88% were seen once, and the ten largest hold more than 15%. Germline V CDR1 and CDR2: LNHDA, SQIVND (reference sequence). V lost 7 bases, J lost 3 bases, and 13 bases lay in between. The CDR3 runs to 14 residues. The V and J genes are TRBV19 and TRBJ2-1, with D perhaps matching TRBD2 (7 bases). The TCR originated in an adult in good health. Sequencing used peripheral blood, obtained on day 0 of AZD1222 vaccination. In DNA form, the CDR3 reads TGTGCCAGTACCCTAGGGGGGGACTACAATGAGCAGTTCTTC. Translation: CASTLGGDYNEQFF. Variable domain in full (rest from reference TRBV19 and TRBJ2-1): DGGITQSPKYLFRKEGQNVTLSCEQNLNHDAMYWYRQDPGQGLRLIYYSQIVNDFQKGDIAEGYSVSREKKESFPLTVTSAQKNPTAFYLCASTLGGDYNEQFFGPGTRLTVL.